This T cell receptor beta chain was captured in a study of regulatory T cells in long-lasting Graves disease. This clonotype was counted many times. CDR3 regions were amplified by Arm-PCR using iRepertoire HTBI primers to build TCR beta libraries. Original methodology: The identification of 60 or so TRBV and roughly 14 TRBJ segments was made across samples. In TCRdb, the multiplex PCR reads were re-called with MiXCR into one record per CDR3 protein. Here the V and J calls rest on TCRdb's processing, not on the authors' analysis. Of around 320,000 distinct CDR3 sequences in the sample, about a sixth were seen once. Trimming took 9 bases from V and 0 from J, leaving 11 bases between them. The CDR3 length is 13 residues. Germline V gives CDR1 MDHEN, CDR2 SYDVKM. The time point here: newly diagnosed GD, antithyroid drugs for less than 3 months. The TCR library was made from RNA extracted from PBMCs. These data were also reused for a study on T cells in Graves' hyperthyroidism and ophthalmopathy. That source reports: An absence of ophthalmopathy progression within 18 months meant stable Graves' hyperthyroidism. Hyperthyroidism patients were newly diagnosed, had disease duration under 2 months, and were aged 18 to 65 years.

The source material was peripheral blood mononuclear cells (PBMCs), sampled at new diagnosis, from a patient treated with antithyroid drugs. The gene calls are TRBV28 and TRBJ1-1, with a weak D call TRBD1 (6 bases). This TCR was recovered from a man aged 35 to 55 with Graves disease. CDR3 amino acids: CASTGHMNTEAFF. The DNA of the CDR3 is TGTGCCAGTACGGGACACATGAACACTGAAGCTTTCTTT.